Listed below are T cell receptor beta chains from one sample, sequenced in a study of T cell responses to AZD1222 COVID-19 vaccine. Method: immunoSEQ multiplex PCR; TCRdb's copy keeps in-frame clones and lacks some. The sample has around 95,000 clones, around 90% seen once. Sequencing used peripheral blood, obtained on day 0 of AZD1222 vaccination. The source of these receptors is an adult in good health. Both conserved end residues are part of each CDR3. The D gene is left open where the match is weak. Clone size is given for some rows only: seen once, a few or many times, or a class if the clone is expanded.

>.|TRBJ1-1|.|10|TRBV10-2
TGCGCCAGCAGGGACACTGAAGCTTTCTTT
CASRDTEAFF
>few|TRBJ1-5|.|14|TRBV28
TGTGCCAGCAGTGCTGGGGCGCTGGGTCAGCCCCAGCATTTT
CASSAGALGQPQHF
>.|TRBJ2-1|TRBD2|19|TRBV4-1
TGCGCCAGCAGCCACCAAAGGGAGACTAGCGGGAGGGTCGGGAATGAGCAGTTCTTC
CASSHQRETSGRVGNEQFF
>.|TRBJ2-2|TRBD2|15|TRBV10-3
TGTGCCATCAGTGAGTCGAGGGAGGGGACCGGGGAGCTGTTTTTT
CAISESREGTGELFF
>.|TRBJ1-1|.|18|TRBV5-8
TGTGCCAGCAACTGGGGTTCAGGGAAGTTACTTGGGGGCACTGAAGCTTTCTTT
CASNWGSGKLLGGTEAFF
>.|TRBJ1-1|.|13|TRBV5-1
TGCGCCAGCAGCCCGAGTCCAAACACTGAAGCTTTCTTT
CASSPSPNTEAFF
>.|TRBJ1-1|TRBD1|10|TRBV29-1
TGCAGCGTACTCGGGACAGGGGCTTTCTTT
CSVLGTGAFF
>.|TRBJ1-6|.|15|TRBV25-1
TGTGCCAGCAGTGGTCCCCAGGGCTGGAATTCACCCCTCCACTTT
CASSGPQGWNSPLHF
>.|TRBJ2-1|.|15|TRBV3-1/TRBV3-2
TGTGCCAGCAGCCCCCTCCTAGCGAACTACAATGAGCAGTTCTTC
CASSPLLANYNEQFF
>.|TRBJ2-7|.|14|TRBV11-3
TGTGCCAGCAGTTTAACCGGGGACCTGGGCGAGCAGTACTTC
CASSLTGDLGEQYF
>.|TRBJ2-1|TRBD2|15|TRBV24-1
TGTGCCACCAGTTGGACTAGCGGGAGGGTCAGTGAGCAGTTCTTC
CATSWTSGRVSEQFF
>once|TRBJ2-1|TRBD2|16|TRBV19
TGTGCCAGTAGTATAGAAGTACTAGCGGGATACAATGAGCAGTTCTTC
CASSIEVLAGYNEQFF
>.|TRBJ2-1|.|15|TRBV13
TGTGCCAGCAGCTTAGAGCGGTCCTCCTACAATGAGCAGTTCTTC
CASSLERSSYNEQFF
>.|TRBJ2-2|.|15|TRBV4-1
TGCGCCAGCAGCCAAGAGGTCGTTCGAACCGGGGAGCTGTTTTTT
CASSQEVVRTGELFF
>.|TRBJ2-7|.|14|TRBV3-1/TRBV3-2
TGTGCCAGCAGCCAGTATAACAAGTACTACGAGCAGTACTTC
CASSQYNKYYEQYF
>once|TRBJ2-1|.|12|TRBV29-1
TGCAGCGGCGCCTTTCGGGAAGGTGAGCAGTTCTTC
CSGAFREGEQFF
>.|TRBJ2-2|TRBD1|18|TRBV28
TGTGCCAGCAGTCCCCGGGACAGTAGGCCTGGGAGACGTGGGGAGCTGTTTTTT
CASSPRDSRPGRRGELFF
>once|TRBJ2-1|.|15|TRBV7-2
TGTGCCAGCAGCTTAGGGGAAAGCTCCTACAATGAGCAGTTCTTC
CASSLGESSYNEQFF
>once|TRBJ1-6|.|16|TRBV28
TGTGCCAGCACCTCTCCCGGAGGACAGCCAAATTCACCCCTCCACTTT
CASTSPGGQPNSPLHF
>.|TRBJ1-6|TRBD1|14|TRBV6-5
TGTGCCAGCAGTCACCGGGACAGCCTTTCACCCCTCCACTTT
CASSHRDSLSPLHF
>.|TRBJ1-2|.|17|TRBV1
TGCACCAGCAGCCAAGTGGGGTGGGGGCAGGGGCGGTTTGGCTACACCTTC
CTSSQVGWGQGRFGYTF
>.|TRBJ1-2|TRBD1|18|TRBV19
TGTGCCAGTAGTATTGCTGGGACAGGGGTCCCATATCCGTATGGCTACACCTTC
CASSIAGTGVPYPYGYTF
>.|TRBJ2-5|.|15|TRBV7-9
TGTGCCAGCAGCTTAGGACAGAGCTTTCAAGAGACCCAGTACTTC
CASSLGQSFQETQYF
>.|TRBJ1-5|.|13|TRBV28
TGTGCCAGCAGTTTGGGGGGGGATCAGCCCCAGCATTTT
CASSLGGDQPQHF
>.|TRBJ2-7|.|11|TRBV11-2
TGTGCCAGCAGCCCTTTTGTCGAGCAGTACTTC
CASSPFVEQYF
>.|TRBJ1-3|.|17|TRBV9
TGTGCCAGCAGCGAACGACCAGGGCCCTCGTTAGGAAACACCATATATTTT
CASSERPGPSLGNTIYF
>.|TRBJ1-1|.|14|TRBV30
TGTGCCTGGAGTGTAGGGCAGGGAGACACTGAAGCTTTCTTT
CAWSVGQGDTEAFF
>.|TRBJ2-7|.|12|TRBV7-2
TGTGCCAGCAGCTTGACTAGCTACGAGCAGTACTTC
CASSLTSYEQYF
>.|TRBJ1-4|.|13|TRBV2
TGTGCCACCCGCGGGCTGGTGGAGGAAAAACTGTTTTTT
CATRGLVEEKLFF
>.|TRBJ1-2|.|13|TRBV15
TGTGCCACCAGCAGAGATCAAATATATGGCTACACCTTC
CATSRDQIYGYTF
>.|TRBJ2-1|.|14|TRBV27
TGTGCCAGCAGGGGCTTTGAGACCTACAATGAGCAGTTCTTC
CASRGFETYNEQFF
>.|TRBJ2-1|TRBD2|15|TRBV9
TGTGCCAGCAGCGTAGGTGGGACTAGCGGGAAGGAGCAGTTCTTC
CASSVGGTSGKEQFF
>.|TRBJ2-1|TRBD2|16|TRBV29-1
TGCAGCGTTGAAGAGTCCGGGACTAGCGGGAGAGGTGAGCAGTTCTTC
CSVEESGTSGRGEQFF
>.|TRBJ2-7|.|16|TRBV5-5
TGTGCCAGCAGCCCCACTCGACCGCCGTCCCCCTACGAGCAGTACTTC
CASSPTRPPSPYEQYF
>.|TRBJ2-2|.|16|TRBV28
TGTGCCAGCAGGGTCCCTATGGGGAGTCTCGCCGGGGAGCTGTTTTTT
CASRVPMGSLAGELFF
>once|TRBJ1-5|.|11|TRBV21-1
TGTGCCAGGGACGGCCCATGGCCCCAGCATTTT
CARDGPWPQHF
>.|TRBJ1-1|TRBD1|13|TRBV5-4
TGTGCCAGCAGCTTACAGGGGCGGACTGAAGCTTTCTTT
CASSLQGRTEAFF
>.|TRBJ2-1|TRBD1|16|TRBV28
TGTGCCAGCAGTATCCCTGGGACAGAAGTCTACAATGAGCAGTTCTTC
CASSIPGTEVYNEQFF
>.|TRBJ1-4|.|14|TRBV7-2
TGTGCCAGCAGCTTATTTGGAACTAATGAAAAACTGTTTTTT
CASSLFGTNEKLFF
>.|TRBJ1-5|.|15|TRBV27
TGTGCCAGCAGTTCCCTTTACAACCGCAATCAGCCCCAGCATTTT
CASSSLYNRNQPQHF
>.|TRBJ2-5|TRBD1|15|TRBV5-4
TGTGCCAGCAGTACCGGGACAGGGGGCGTGGAGACCCAGTACTTC
CASSTGTGGVETQYF
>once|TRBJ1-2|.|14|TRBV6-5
TGTGCCAGCAGTTATACCAGGGGCCCGGGAGGCTACACCTTC
CASSYTRGPGGYTF
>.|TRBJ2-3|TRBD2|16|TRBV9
TGTGCCAGCAGCCCTACCCTAGCGGGAATGACAGATACGCAGTATTTT
CASSPTLAGMTDTQYF
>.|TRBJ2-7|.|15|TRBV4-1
TGCGCCAGCAGCCAGTTAGACTCCCGACCAGGCGAGCAGTACTTC
CASSQLDSRPGEQYF
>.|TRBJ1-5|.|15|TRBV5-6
TGTGCCAGCAGCTATGGTCCAGGGAACAATCAGCCCCAGCATTTT
CASSYGPGNNQPQHF
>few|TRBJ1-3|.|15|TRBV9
TGTGCCAGCAGCGCCGAAGGGGTGAGGGGAAACACCATATATTTT
CASSAEGVRGNTIYF
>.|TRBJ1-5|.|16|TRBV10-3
TGTGCCACCACCCCGAGTAGAACCTATAGCAATCAGCCCCAGCATTTT
CATTPSRTYSNQPQHF
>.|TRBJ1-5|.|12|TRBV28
TGTGCCAGCAGACTGGTGGGAGGATCCCAGCATTTT
CASRLVGGSQHF
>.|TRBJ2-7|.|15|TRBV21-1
TGTGCCAGCAGCAAAGTTTACCCCTCCTCCTACGAGCAGTACTTC
CASSKVYPSSYEQYF
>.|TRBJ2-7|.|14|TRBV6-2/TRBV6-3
TGTGCCAGCAGTTACGGGCCAGAAAACTACGAGCAGTACTTC
CASSYGPENYEQYF
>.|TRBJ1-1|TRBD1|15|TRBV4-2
TGTGCCAGCAGCCAACCTCTGGGGACAGGGACTGAAGCTTTCTTT
CASSQPLGTGTEAFF
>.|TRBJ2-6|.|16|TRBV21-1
TGTGCCAGCAGCAAAGGGGGGGGGCCTGGGGCCAACGTCCTGACTTTC
CASSKGGGPGANVLTF
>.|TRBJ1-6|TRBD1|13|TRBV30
TGTGCCTGGGGGGGACAGCAGAATTCACCCCTCCACTTT
CAWGGQQNSPLHF